This record covers a single T cell receptor beta chain. Its antigen is still unknown. The sample originates from a study of cytomegalovirus exposure and HLA in healthy donors. Study outcomes and limitations: A later look showed TCR association rates differing by HLA locus, highest for DRB1 and lowest for HLA-C. Later analysis demonstrated an association between a missense DCLRE1C variant and TCR beta V- and J-gene trimming. Later on, an analysis tied 15,000 to 20,000 TCR beta sequences to HLA alleles at 0.05 false discovery rate.

Primers: 60 Vbeta forward and 13 Jbeta reverse. Clones were read by immunoSEQ multiplex PCR, and TCRdb kept only the in-frame ones, dropping some. The repertoire holds 190,000 or so clones, roughly 80% seen once, with around 1.7% in the top ten. Specimen: PBMCs. The TCR comes from a man aged 50 or older in good health and CMV-seronegative.

Here the CDR3 DNA reads TGCGCCAGCAGCCAACTAGCGGGTATCCTCCATACGCAGTATTTT. This gives the protein CASSQLAGILHTQYF. The chain has TRBV4-1 and TRBJ2-3; 8 nucleotides match TRBD2. With 2 bases clipped from V and 7 bases from J, the junction kept 8 bases outside the gene matches. The CDR3 consists of 15 residues. The germline V gene has CDR1 MGHRA and CDR2 YSYEKL.